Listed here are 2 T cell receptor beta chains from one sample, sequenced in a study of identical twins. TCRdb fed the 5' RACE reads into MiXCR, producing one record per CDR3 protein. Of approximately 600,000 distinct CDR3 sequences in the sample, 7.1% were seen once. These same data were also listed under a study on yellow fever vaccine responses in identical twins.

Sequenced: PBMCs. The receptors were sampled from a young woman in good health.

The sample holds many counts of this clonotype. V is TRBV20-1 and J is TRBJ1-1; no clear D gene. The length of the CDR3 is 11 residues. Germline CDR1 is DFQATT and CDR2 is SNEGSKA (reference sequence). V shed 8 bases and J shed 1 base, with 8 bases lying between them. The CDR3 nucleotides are TGCAGTAGTCCCGGGAACACTGAAGCTTTCTTT. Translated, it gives CSSPGNTEAFF.

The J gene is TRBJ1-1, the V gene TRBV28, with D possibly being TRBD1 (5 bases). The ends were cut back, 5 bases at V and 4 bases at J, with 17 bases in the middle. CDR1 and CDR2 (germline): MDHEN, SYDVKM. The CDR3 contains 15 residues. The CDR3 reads CASSTAGGRGTEAFF. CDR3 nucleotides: TGTGCCAGCAGTACCGCTGGGGGGAGAGGCACTGAAGCTTTCTTT.